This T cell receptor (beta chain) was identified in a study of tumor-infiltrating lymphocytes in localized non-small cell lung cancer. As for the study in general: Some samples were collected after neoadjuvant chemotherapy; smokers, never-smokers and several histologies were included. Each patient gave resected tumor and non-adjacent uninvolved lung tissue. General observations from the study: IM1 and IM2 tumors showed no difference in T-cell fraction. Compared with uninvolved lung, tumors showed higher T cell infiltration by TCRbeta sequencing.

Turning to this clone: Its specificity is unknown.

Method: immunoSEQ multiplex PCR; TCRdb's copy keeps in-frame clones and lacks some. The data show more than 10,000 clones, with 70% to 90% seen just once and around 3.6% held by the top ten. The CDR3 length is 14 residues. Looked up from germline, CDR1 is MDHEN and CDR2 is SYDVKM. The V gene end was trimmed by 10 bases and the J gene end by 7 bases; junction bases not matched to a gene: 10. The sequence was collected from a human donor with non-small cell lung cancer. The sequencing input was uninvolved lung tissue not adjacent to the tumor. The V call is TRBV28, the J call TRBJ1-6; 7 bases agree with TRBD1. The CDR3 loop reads CAISPDRLNSPLHF. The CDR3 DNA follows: TGTGCCATCTCCCCGGACAGGTTAAATTCACCCCTCCACTTT.